A selection of T cell receptor beta chains follows, all from one sample in a study of Graves' ophthalmopathy and Graves' hyperthyroidism. Using its own MiXCR run on the multiplex PCR reads, TCRdb lists one record per CDR3 protein. The data hold a few hundred thousand distinct CDR3 sequences, with approximately 18% observed a single time. Sequencing was done on a sample of peripheral blood. Every receptor here comes from an adult woman with stable Graves' hyperthyroidism. CDR3s include the opening cysteine and the closing phenylalanine or tryptophan. D genes are given only for firm matches. Size is stated for part of the rows, as once, few or many counts, or as a class when the clone is expanded.

cdr3_length d_call j_call clone_size v_call cdr3_aa cdr3_nt
13 - TRBJ2-7 many TRBV28 CASSSGEIYEQYF TGTGCCAGCAGTTCCGGGGAAATCTACGAGCAGTACTTC
15 - TRBJ1-5 many TRBV28 CASSSRGRESQPQHF TGTGCCAGCAGTAGCCGAGGCAGGGAGAGCCAGCCCCAGCATTTT
19 TRBD2 TRBJ2-2 many TRBV6-1 CASSERGLAGRLNTGELFF TGTGCCAGCAGTGAAAGAGGACTAGCGGGACGTCTCAACACCGGGGAGCTGTTTTTT
19 - TRBJ2-1 - TRBV7-8 CASSLAYLGGKRSYNEQFF TGTGCCAGCAGCTTAGCGTACTTGGGGGGAAAAAGGTCCTACAATGAGCAGTTCTTC
15 TRBD2 TRBJ2-7 many TRBV7-6 CASSSLSGSFYEQYF TGTGCCAGCAGCTCCCTTAGCGGGAGCTTCTACGAGCAGTACTTC
15 TRBD2 TRBJ2-7 - TRBV12-3/TRBV12-4 CASGLAGGPGYEQYF TGTGCCAGCGGACTAGCGGGAGGGCCGGGGTACGAGCAGTACTTC
15 - TRBJ1-1 many TRBV6-1 CASSEERGPNTEAFF TGTGCCAGCAGTGAAGAGAGAGGGCCTAACACTGAAGCTTTCTTT
14 TRBD1 TRBJ1-1 many TRBV28 CASSPTGVGTEAFF TGTGCCAGCAGTCCGACAGGGGTGGGCACTGAAGCTTTCTTT
15 TRBD1 TRBJ1-5 many TRBV19 CASRTTGAINQPQHF TGTGCCAGTAGAACGACAGGGGCCATCAATCAGCCCCAGCATTTT
15 - TRBJ1-1 many TRBV28 CASRPFEGRDTEAFF TGTGCCAGCAGACCCTTTGAGGGGCGAGACACTGAAGCTTTCTTT
14 - TRBJ2-7 once TRBV6-2/TRBV6-3 CASGYGPTTYEQYF TGTGCCAGCGGTTACGGTCCCACCACCTACGAGCAGTACTTC
16 - TRBJ1-1 many TRBV5-6 CASSLEQFPMNTEAFF TGTGCCAGCAGCTTGGAACAGTTTCCTATGAACACTGAAGCTTTCTTT
20 TRBD2 TRBJ2-2 few TRBV4-2 CASTPTRLLGLAGDTGELFF TGTGCCAGCACCCCTACCCGACTACTGGGACTAGCGGGGGACACCGGGGAGCTGTTTTTT
13 - TRBJ1-6 many TRBV15 CATSRVAGSPLHF TGTGCCACCAGCAGAGTAGCGGGTTCACCCCTCCACTTT
15 - TRBJ2-5 many TRBV10-3 CAISEGGGRAETQYF TGTGCCATCAGTGAGGGCGGCGGTAGGGCAGAGACCCAGTACTTC
17 TRBD1 TRBJ1-5 many TRBV11-1 CASSLVDRINSNQPQHF TGTGCCAGCAGCTTGGTGGACAGGATTAATTCCAATCAGCCCCAGCATTTT
14 - TRBJ2-7 many TRBV20-1 CSASHEGNNYEQYF TGCAGTGCTAGCCACGAGGGTAACAACTACGAGCAGTACTTC
15 - TRBJ2-3 few TRBV11-2 CASSLERVYTDTQYF TGTGCCAGCAGCTTAGAGAGGGTGTACACAGATACGCAGTATTTT
18 TRBD2 TRBJ2-7 many TRBV5-1 CASRRYGTSGRNDYEQYF TGCGCCAGCAGGAGATACGGGACTAGCGGGAGGAACGACTACGAGCAGTACTTC
13 TRBD2 TRBJ2-7 - TRBV6-1 CASIPGGAWEQYF TGTGCCAGCATACCCGGGGGGGCCTGGGAGCAGTACTTC
17 TRBD2 TRBJ2-7 many TRBV7-8 CASSLAPISGRTYEQYF TGTGCCAGCAGCTTAGCGCCGATTAGCGGGCGAACCTACGAGCAGTACTTC
15 TRBD1 TRBJ2-5 - TRBV18 CASSPRGQGRETQYF TGTGCCAGCTCACCAAGAGGACAGGGACGAGAGACCCAGTACTTC
15 - TRBJ2-7 - TRBV7-9 CASSEKGGFGSLQYF TGTGCCAGCAGCGAGAAGGGGGGTTTTGGGTCCTTGCAGTACTTC
15 - TRBJ1-5 many TRBV2 CASSETIYGNQPQHF TGTGCCAGCAGTGAAACCATATATGGCAATCAGCCCCAGCATTTT
15 - TRBJ1-5 many TRBV28 CASRPPTVAGQPQHF TGTGCCAGCAGGCCTCCGACCGTGGCGGGTCAGCCCCAGCATTTT
13 - TRBJ2-7 many TRBV5-5 CASSNSLVYEQYF TGTGCCAGCAGCAACTCCCTCGTCTACGAGCAGTACTTC
15 TRBD1 TRBJ2-7 many TRBV6-5 CASSYNVTGKHEQYF TGTGCCAGCAGTTACAATGTGACAGGGAAACACGAGCAGTACTTC
16 TRBD1 TRBJ1-2 many TRBV20-1 CSARDGTGGRIYGYTF TGCAGTGCTAGAGATGGGACAGGGGGAAGGATCTATGGCTACACCTTC
17 TRBD2 TRBJ2-7 many TRBV5-1 CASRLGLERIGFYEQYF TGCGCCAGCAGACTCGGACTAGAAAGGATTGGGTTCTACGAGCAGTACTTC
15 TRBD2 TRBJ2-7 many TRBV5-1 CASSWTSGKNYEQYF TGCGCCAGCAGCTGGACTAGCGGGAAGAACTACGAGCAGTACTTC
14 TRBD2 TRBJ2-7 many TRBV29-1 CSVDGASGDYEQYF TGCAGCGTTGATGGGGCTAGCGGGGACTACGAGCAGTACTTC
13 - TRBJ2-7 - TRBV7-9 CASSSLTAYEQYF TGTGCCAGCAGCTCCCTAACAGCCTACGAGCAGTACTTC
19 TRBD2 TRBJ2-4 many TRBV20-1 CSARDRAASGIIAKNIQYF TGCAGTGCTAGAGATCGGGCAGCTAGCGGAATAATAGCCAAAAACATTCAGTACTTC
14 - TRBJ2-2 many TRBV29-1 CSVRVGPLTGELFF TGCAGCGTTAGAGTAGGGCCGTTGACCGGGGAGCTGTTTTTT
14 - TRBJ1-2 - TRBV27 CASRVLGDGYGYTF TGTGCCAGCAGAGTGCTGGGTGATGGCTATGGCTACACCTTC
15 - TRBJ2-5 many TRBV4-1 CASSQAGAGQETQYF TGCGCCAGCAGCCAAGCAGGAGCGGGTCAAGAGACCCAGTACTTC
15 - TRBJ1-2 many TRBV20-1 CSARTGGGHNYGYTF TGCAGTGCTAGAACGGGGGGGGGACATAACTATGGCTACACCTTC
16 - TRBJ1-4 - TRBV20-1 CSARGFRQAGNEKLFF TGCAGTGCTCGAGGATTTCGACAGGCGGGCAACGAAAAACTGTTTTTT
14 TRBD2 TRBJ2-4 - TRBV12-3/TRBV12-4 CASSLVGSGAVQYF TGTGCCAGCAGTTTAGTGGGGAGCGGGGCCGTTCAGTACTTC
16 - TRBJ1-5 many TRBV6-1 CASSESGRVFNQPQHF TGTGCCAGCAGTGAATCGGGACGGGTTTTTAATCAGCCCCAGCATTTT
13 - TRBJ2-5 many TRBV7-9 CASSFRLEETQYF TGTGCCAGCAGCTTTCGTCTTGAAGAGACCCAGTACTTC